The rows below give T cell receptor beta chains drawn from one sample of a study of shared clonotypes between healthy human individuals. Measured with immunoSEQ multiplex PCR; TCRdb has only the in-frame clones, and not every one. The table has 950,000 to 1,300,000 clones, 60% to 80% seen once. The sample comprised memory CD4+ T cells sorted from blood. The source is a man aged 18-30 years in good health. The CDR3 runs from the conserved cysteine through the conserved F or W.

j_call v_call cdr3_aa
TRBJ1-1 TRBV30 CAWSEQGMTEAFF
TRBJ1-1 TRBV6-1 CASSEPYQKPTEAFF
TRBJ1-6 TRBV2 CASSDEGVSPLHF
TRBJ2-6 TRBV27 CASSFSGANVLTF
TRBJ1-2 TRBV5-1 CASSLEGTRGYTF
TRBJ2-3 TRBV11-1 CASSPQAGGRADTQYF
. TRBV5-1 CASSSPGVESYEQYF
TRBJ1-3 TRBV5-6 CASSLQGSGNTIYF
TRBJ2-3 TRBV7-3 CASSLGREASTDTQYF
TRBJ1-2 TRBV5-1 CASSLSRFGGYTF
TRBJ1-2 TRBV5-1 CASSFDYSYGYTF
TRBJ1-1 TRBV7-9 CASSLGVGDTEAFF
TRBJ2-2 TRBV2 CASERGSNTGELFF
TRBJ2-3 TRBV15 CATSSSQGKRTDTQYF
TRBJ2-5 TRBV29-1 CSVDRTQETQYF
TRBJ2-3 TRBV5-1 CASGTGLWTDTQYF
TRBJ2-7 TRBV10-2 CASSTLAGEYEQYF
TRBJ1-2 TRBV7-9 CASSLGARGYTF
TRBJ1-4 TRBV6-5 CASMRGGNEKLFF
TRBJ2-2 TRBV5-1 CASSSSGPNTGELFF
TRBJ1-1 TRBV28 CASSSQPTWATEAFF
TRBJ2-3 TRBV5-4 CASSLAGLADTQYF
TRBJ2-7 TRBV30 CAWATGTGTYEQYF
TRBJ2-7 TRBV6-1 CASGLAVLEQYF
TRBJ1-2 TRBV10-3 CAISDGQTYGYTF
TRBJ2-3 TRBV10-2 CASSEAGGVTQYF
TRBJ2-3 TRBV4-3 CASSQDFRDYSTDTQYF
TRBJ2-1 TRBV6-5 CASRGTTPGEQFF
TRBJ2-3 TRBV4-1 CASSQDNPTDTQYF
TRBJ2-2 TRBV6-1 CASSGTSSGELFF
TRBJ1-4 TRBV15 CATSRDPNNNEKLFF
TRBJ2-3 TRBV2 CASRVVDTQYF
TRBJ1-6 TRBV6-5 CAPPRWPLHF
TRBJ2-2 TRBV4-1 CASSQPRQGVGELFF
TRBJ2-5 TRBV21-1 CASSKVAGTAKETQYF
TRBJ2-7 TRBV25-1 CASSERFGPNSYEQYF
TRBJ2-3 TRBV6-6 CASRPRQDTDTQYF
TRBJ2-5 TRBV5-8 CASSLARGSQYETQYF
TRBJ2-7 TRBV30 CAVKQGYSYEQYF
TRBJ1-1 TRBV30 CAWSTVSEAFF
TRBJ2-7 TRBV28 CASRPGGASSYEQYF
TRBJ2-2 TRBV10-3 CAIAQASGELFF
TRBJ1-1 TRBV5-4 CASSPWGAKNTEAFF
TRBJ1-3 TRBV18 CASSPWVGGAGNTIYF
TRBJ2-7 TRBV18 CASSPPNSGNEQYF
TRBJ1-5 TRBV6-1 CASRTRGYSNQPQHF
TRBJ1-2 TRBV4-3 CASSRNVEYYGYTF
TRBJ2-7 TRBV6-5 CASSYGQGTTYEQYF
TRBJ1-5 TRBV11-3 CASSSGPYSNQPQHF
TRBJ2-1 TRBV20-1 CSARILNEQFF
TRBJ1-2 TRBV11-1 CASSSGQGGNYGYTF
TRBJ2-7 TRBV19 CASSMGLAGVYEQYF
TRBJ2-5 TRBV4-1 CASSHGLRGRSQETQYF